A selection of T cell receptor beta chains follows, all from one sample in a study of T-cell memory formation after mild COVID-19. MiXCR, run by TCRdb on the 5' RACE reads, gives a single entry per CDR3 protein. The sample lists 250,000 to 350,000 distinct CDR3 sequences, approximately 19% occurring once. Source material: PBMCs or a T cell subset sorted from them (not recorded which). These receptors were taken from a man aged 18 to 30 who had mild COVID-19 (a few samples of this study predate the infection). Cell type and time point are not known. Both conserved end residues are trimmed from each CDR3.

cdr3_aa | v_call
ASSPFGTDTVGAF | TRBV5-1
ASSQPGGSQY | TRBV7-3
SARDHGGGAYEQY | TRBV20-1
ASSPASGGAADTQY | TRBV11-2
ASSSVTALYGYT | TRBV7-9
ASSRTGESEKLF | TRBV7-9
ASSFGVFSGANVLT | TRBV5-1
ASSSLAGGQNEQY | TRBV7-6
ASSYQGGPGELF | TRBV6-5
ASSPRLARQETQY | TRBV7-3
ASSRDTGLLYEQY | TRBV5-1
ASSPAPSTDTQY | TRBV3-1
ASSDPGRGANQPQH | TRBV2
ASSLDHNEQF | TRBV7-9
ASSRAVSTDTQY | TRBV12-3/TRBV12-4
ASSFGRNTEAF | TRBV12-3/TRBV12-4
ASSSGFLRAGEQF | TRBV7-6
ASSVEGQRTQY | TRBV7-9
ASSSSRDSFNQPQH | TRBV12-3/TRBV12-4
ASSYNPGGRDTQY | TRBV6-5
ASSWTGGANTGELF | TRBV5-6
ASSLGTALEQY | TRBV3-1
ASSYSGGQGGQPQH | TRBV6-5
AGSSGANVLT | TRBV19